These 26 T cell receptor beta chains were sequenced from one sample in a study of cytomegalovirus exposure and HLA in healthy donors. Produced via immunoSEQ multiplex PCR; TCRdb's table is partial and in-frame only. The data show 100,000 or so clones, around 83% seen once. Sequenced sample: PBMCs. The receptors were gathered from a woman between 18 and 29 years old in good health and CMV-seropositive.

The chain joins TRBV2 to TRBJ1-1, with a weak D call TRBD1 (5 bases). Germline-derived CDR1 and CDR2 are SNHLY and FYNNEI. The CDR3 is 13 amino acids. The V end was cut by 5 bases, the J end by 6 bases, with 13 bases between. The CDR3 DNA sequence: TGTGCCAGCAGTCAGGGCCTAAGCCCTGAAGCTTTCTTT. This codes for CASSQGLSPEAFF.

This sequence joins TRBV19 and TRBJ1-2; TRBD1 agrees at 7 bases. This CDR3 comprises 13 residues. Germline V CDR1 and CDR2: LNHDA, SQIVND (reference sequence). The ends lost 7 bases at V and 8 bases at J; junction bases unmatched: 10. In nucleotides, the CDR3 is TGTGCCAGTAAAACGGACAGGCTAAGCGGCTACACCTTC. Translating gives CASKTDRLSGYTF.

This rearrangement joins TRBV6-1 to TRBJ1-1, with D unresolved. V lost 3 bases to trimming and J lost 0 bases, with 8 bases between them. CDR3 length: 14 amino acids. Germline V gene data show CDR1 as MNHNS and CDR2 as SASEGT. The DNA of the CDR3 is TGTGCCAGCAGTGAGTCCCAGGTGAACACTGAAGCTTTCTTT. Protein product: CASSESQVNTEAFF.

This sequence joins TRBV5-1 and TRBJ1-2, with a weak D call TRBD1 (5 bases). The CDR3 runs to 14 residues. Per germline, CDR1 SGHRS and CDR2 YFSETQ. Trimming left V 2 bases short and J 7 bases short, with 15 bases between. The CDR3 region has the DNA TGCGCCAGCAGCTTACTCCAGGGCAATAGTGGCTACACCTTC. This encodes CASSLLQGNSGYTF.

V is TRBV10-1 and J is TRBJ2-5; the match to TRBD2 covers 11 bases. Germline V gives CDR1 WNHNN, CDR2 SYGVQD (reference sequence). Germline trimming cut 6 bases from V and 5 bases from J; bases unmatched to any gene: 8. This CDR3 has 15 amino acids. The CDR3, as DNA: TGCGCCAGCAGCCGTCTACTAGCGGGGGTTGAGACCCAGTACTTC. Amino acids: CASSRLLAGVETQYF.

CDR3 DNA: TGTGCCAGCAGCTCCCGACTCACAGGCGGCTACACCTTC. Its protein is CASSSRLTGGYTF. The J gene is TRBJ1-2, the V gene TRBV11-1, with D possibly matching TRBD1 (5 bases). The CDR3 runs to 13 residues. V lost 4 bases and J 8 bases, leaving 14 bases between the germline ends. The V gene's germline CDR1 is SGHAT and CDR2 FQDESV (reference sequence). The entire variable domain, with the rest obtained from reference TRBV11-1 and TRBJ1-2, is as follows: EAEVAQSPRYKITEKSQAVAFWCDPISGHATLYWYRQILGQGPELLVQFQDESVVDDSQLPKDRFSAERLKGVDSTLKIQPAELGDSAMYLCASSSRLTGGYTFGSGTRLTVV.

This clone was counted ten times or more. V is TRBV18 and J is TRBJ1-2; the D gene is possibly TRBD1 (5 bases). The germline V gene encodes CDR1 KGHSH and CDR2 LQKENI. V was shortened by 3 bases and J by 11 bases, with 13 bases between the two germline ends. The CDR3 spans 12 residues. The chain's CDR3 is CASSPTTEGYTF. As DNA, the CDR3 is TGTGCCAGCTCACCTACGACAGAAGGGTACACCTTC.

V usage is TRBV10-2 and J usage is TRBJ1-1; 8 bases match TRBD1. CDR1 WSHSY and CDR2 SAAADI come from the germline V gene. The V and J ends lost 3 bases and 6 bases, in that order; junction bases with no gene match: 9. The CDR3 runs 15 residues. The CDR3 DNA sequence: TGCGCCAGCAGTGACCGAGCGGACAGGGCCCCTGAAGCTTTCTTT. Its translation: CASSDRADRAPEAFF.

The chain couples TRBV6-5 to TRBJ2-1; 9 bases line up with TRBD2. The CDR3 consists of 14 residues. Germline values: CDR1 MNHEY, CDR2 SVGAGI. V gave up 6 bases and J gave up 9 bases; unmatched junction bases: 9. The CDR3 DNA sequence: TGTGCCAGCAGAGCGGCGGGGGGGGCTAGTGAGCAGTTCTTC. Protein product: CASRAAGGASEQFF.

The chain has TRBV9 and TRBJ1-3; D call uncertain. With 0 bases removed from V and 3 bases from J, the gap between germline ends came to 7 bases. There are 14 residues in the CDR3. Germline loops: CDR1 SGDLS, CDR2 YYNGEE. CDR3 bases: TGTGCCAGCAGCGTAGCCGGGGATGGAAACACCATATATTTT. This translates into CASSVAGDGNTIYF.

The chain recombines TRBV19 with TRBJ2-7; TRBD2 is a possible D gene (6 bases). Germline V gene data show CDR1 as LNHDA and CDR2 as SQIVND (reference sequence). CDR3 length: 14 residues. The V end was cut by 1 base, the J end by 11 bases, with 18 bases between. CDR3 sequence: CASSIAGDSRAKYF. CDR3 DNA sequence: TGTGCCAGTAGTATAGCGGGAGACTCTCGGGCGAAGTACTTC.

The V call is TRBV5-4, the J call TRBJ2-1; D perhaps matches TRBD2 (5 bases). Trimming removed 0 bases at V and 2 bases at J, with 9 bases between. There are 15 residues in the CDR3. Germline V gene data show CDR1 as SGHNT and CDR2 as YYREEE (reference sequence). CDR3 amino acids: CASSLGAATYNEQFF. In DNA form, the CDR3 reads TGTGCCAGCAGCTTGGGAGCGGCCACCTACAATGAGCAGTTCTTC.

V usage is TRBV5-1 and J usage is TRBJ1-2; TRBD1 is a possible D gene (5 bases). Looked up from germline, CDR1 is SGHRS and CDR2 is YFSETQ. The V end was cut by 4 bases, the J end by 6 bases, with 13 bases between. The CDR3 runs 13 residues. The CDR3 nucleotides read TGCGCCAGCAGCATTTTTGACAGTAATGGCTACACCTTC. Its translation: CASSIFDSNGYTF.

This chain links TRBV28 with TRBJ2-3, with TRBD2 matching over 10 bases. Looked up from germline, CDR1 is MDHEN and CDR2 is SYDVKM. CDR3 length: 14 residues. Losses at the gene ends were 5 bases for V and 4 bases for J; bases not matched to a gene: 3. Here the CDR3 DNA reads TGTGCCAGCAGTCCTAGCGGGGGATCAGATACGCAGTATTTT. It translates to CASSPSGGSDTQYF.

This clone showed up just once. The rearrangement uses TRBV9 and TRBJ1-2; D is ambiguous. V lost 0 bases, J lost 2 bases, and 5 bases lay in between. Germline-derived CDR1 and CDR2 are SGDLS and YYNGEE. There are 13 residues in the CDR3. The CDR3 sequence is CASSVAENYGYTF. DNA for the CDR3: TGTGCCAGCAGCGTAGCGGAGAACTATGGCTACACCTTC.

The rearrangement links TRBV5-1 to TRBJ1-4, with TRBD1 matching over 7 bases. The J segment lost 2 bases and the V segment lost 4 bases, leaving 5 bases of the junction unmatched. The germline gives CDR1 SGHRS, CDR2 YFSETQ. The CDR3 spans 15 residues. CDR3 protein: CASSRDRVTNEKLFF. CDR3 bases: TGCGCCAGCAGCCGTGACAGGGTTACTAATGAAAAACTGTTTTTT.

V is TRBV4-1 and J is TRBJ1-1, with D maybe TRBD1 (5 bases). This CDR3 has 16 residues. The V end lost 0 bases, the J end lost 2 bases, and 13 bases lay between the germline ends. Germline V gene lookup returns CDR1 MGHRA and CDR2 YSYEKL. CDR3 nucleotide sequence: TGCGCCAGCAGCCAAGATAGGAGGGGCTCTAACACTGAAGCTTTCTTT. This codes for CASSQDRRGSNTEAFF.

In nucleotides, the CDR3 is TGTGCCAGCAGCTTATTGGGACAGGGCTACGAGCAGTACTTC. The encoded protein is CASSLLGQGYEQYF. The rearrangement joins TRBV11-1 to TRBJ2-7; 9 bases match TRBD1. Germline CDR1 is SGHAT and CDR2 is FQDESV (reference sequence). After removal of 2 bases from V and 3 bases from J, the junction contained 2 bases not matched to a gene. The CDR3 totals 14 residues.

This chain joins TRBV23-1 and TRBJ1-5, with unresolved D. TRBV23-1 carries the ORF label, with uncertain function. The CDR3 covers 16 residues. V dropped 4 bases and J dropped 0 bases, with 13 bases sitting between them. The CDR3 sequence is CASSRPNMSSNQPQHF. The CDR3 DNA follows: TGCGCCAGCAGTCGTCCAAACATGTCTAGCAATCAGCCCCAGCATTTT.

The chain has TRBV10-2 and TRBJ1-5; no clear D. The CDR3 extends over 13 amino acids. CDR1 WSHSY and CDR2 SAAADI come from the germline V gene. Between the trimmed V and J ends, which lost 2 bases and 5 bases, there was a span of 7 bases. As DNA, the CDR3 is TGCGCCAGCAGTGAGGAGGAGGATCAGCCCCAGCATTTT. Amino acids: CASSEEEDQPQHF.

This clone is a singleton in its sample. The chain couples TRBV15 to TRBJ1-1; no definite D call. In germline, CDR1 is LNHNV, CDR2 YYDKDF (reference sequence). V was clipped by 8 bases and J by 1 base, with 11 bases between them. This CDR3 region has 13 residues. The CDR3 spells CATATTENTEAFF. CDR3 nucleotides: TGTGCCACCGCGACAACCGAGAACACTGAAGCTTTCTTT.

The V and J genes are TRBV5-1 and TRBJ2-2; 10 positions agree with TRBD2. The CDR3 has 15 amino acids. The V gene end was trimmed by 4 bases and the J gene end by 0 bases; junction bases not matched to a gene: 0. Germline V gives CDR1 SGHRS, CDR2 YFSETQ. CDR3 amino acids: CASSTSGANTGELFF. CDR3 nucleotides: TGCGCCAGCAGCACTAGCGGGGCGAACACCGGGGAGCTGTTTTTT.

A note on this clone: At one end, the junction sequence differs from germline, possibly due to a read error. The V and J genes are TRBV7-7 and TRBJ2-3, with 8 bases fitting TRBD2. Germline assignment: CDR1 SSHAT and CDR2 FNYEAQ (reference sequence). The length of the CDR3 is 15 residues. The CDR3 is CASSPIAGRTDTQYF. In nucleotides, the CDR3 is TGTGCTAGCAGCCCTATAGCGGGGAGGACAGATACGCAGTATTTT.

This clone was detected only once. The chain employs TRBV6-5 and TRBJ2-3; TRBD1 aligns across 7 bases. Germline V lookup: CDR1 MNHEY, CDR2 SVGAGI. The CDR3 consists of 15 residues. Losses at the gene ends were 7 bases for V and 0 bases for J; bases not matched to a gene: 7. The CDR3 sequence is CASNLGDSSTDTQYF. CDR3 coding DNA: TGTGCCAGCAACCTAGGGGACAGTAGCACAGATACGCAGTATTTT.

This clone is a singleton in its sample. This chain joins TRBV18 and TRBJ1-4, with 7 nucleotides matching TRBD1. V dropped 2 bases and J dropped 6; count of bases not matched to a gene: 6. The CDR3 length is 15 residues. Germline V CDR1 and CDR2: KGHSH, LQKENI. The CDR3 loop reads CASSPSTGEDEKLFF. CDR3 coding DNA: TGTGCCAGCTCACCATCAACAGGGGAGGATGAAAAACTGTTTTTT. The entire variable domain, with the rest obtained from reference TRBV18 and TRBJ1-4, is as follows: NAGVMQNPRHLVRRRGQEARLRCSPMKGHSHVYWYRQLPEEGLKFMVYLQKENIIDESGMPKERFSAEFPKEGPSILRIQQVVRGDSAAYFCASSPSTGEDEKLFFGSGTQLSVL.

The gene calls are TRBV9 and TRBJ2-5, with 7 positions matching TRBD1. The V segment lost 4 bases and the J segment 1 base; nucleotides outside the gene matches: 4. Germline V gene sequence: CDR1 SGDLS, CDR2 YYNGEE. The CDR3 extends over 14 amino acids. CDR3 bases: TGTGCCAGCAGCCTTGGACAGGCCCAAGAGACCCAGTACTTC. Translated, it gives CASSLGQAQETQYF. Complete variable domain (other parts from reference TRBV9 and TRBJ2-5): DSGVTQTPKHLITATGQRVTLRCSPRSGDLSVYWYQQSLDQGLQFLIQYYNGEERAKGNILERFSAQQFPDLHSELNLSSLELGDSALYFCASSLGQAQETQYFGPGTRLLVL.